Following are 5 T cell receptor beta chains from one sample sequenced in a study of Graves' ophthalmopathy and Graves' hyperthyroidism. Scientists amplified the TCR beta CDR3 regions from RNA transcripts. Investigators did first-round RT-PCR with HTBI primers, then second-round multiplex PCR. TCRdb re-called the multiplex PCR reads with MiXCR, one entry per CDR3 protein. Of 300,000 to 350,000 distinct CDR3 sequences listed, roughly a sixth are singletons. The specimen sequenced was peripheral blood. The receptors were gathered from an adult man with Graves' ophthalmopathy.

This clonotype was picked up many times. The chain carries TRBV7-3 and TRBJ1-1; D is unresolved. CDR1 SGHTA and CDR2 FQGTGA come from the germline V gene. V shed 0 bases and J shed 4 bases, with 12 bases lying between them. The CDR3 is 15 amino acids. The DNA for the CDR3 is TGTGCCAGCAGCTTAACCTCGTTCGGTCTCACTGAAGCTTTCTTT. This sequence encodes CASSLTSFGLTEAFF.

This clonotype was observed at least ten times. The CDR3 nucleotides are TGTGCCAGCAGTTGGGGATCCAATCAGCCCCAGCATTTT. Residues: CASSWGSNQPQHF. This chain uses TRBV12-3 or TRBV12-4 with TRBJ1-5; D uncertain. The CDR3 runs to 13 residues. V was shortened by 4 bases and J by 3 bases, with 7 bases between the two germline ends.

This clonotype was counted a few times. The genes are TRBV6-5 and TRBJ2-7; TRBD2 is a possible D gene (5 bases). V was cut by 2 bases and J by 10 bases, with 9 bases left in between. The CDR3 sequence is 11 residues long. CDR1 and CDR2 (germline): MNHEY, SVGAGI. The CDR3: CASSYALAQYF. DNA for the CDR3: TGTGCCAGCAGTTACGCCCTAGCTCAGTACTTC.

This clonotype was detected many times. The CDR3 region is CASIPSGTGGEKLFF. The CDR3 DNA reads as TGTGCCAGCATCCCATCTGGGACAGGGGGTGAAAAACTGTTTTTT. The rearrangement links TRBV28 to TRBJ1-4; 11 bases align to TRBD1. Germline V gene lookup returns CDR1 MDHEN and CDR2 SYDVKM. The CDR3 loop spans 15 amino acids. The V segment lost 7 bases and the J segment 7 bases; nucleotides outside the gene matches: 8.

This clonotype has ten or more counts. The rearrangement joins TRBV2 to TRBJ2-5; D is uncertain. The germline CDR1 and CDR2 sequences are SNHLY and FYNNEI. This CDR3 has 12 amino acids. The CDR3 DNA reads TGTGTCAGATCTCGGAACCAAGAGACCCAGTACTTC. Its protein product is CVRSRNQETQYF.